Presented here are 22 T cell receptor beta chains from one specimen sequenced in a study of T cell responses to AZD1222 COVID-19 vaccine (dated by TCRdb to the early 2020s). The intended sense of this specimen's time point label: about 28 days (+/-7) after the second vaccine dose. Library generation was performed with the immunoSEQ multiplex PCR assay. What TCRdb holds here is the immuneACCESS table cut down to in-frame rearrangements. Part of the clones is not present; checked against another copy, under half of the missing clones reflect an unresolved V gene, and the others are unexplained. The sample contains about 81,000 clones, 90% of them found a single time. Roughly 5% of the sample is in the top ten clones. This material consisted of peripheral blood, taken 28 days after the second AZD1222 dose. The receptors come from an adult who received the AZD1222 COVID-19 vaccine.

V and J are TRBV5-6 and TRBJ1-4; D perhaps matches TRBD1 (5 bases). CDR1 is SGHDT and CDR2 is YYEEEE in the germline V gene. This CDR3 region has 15 residues. V was trimmed by 4 bases and J by 1 base, leaving 11 bases between them. CDR3 region: CASSPGGKTNEKLFF. The CDR3, as DNA: TGTGCCAGCAGCCCCGGGGGGAAAACTAATGAAAAACTGTTTTTT. Variable domain in full (rest from reference TRBV5-6 and TRBJ1-4): DAGVTQSPTHLIKTRGQQVTLRCSPKSGHDTVSWYQQALGQGPQFIFQYYEEEERQRGNFPDRFSGHQFPNYSSELNVNALLLGDSALYLCASSPGGKTNEKLFFGSGTQLSVL.

J is TRBJ1-1 and V is TRBV10-3; 8 bases are shared with TRBD1. CDR3 length equals 12 residues. The germline gives CDR1 ENHRY, CDR2 SYGVKD. V gave up 6 bases and J gave up 5 bases; unmatched junction bases: 2. The CDR3 bases are TGTGCCATCAGACAGGGGGGGACTGAAGCTTTCTTT. Residues: CAIRQGGTEAFF.

The table lists this clone with a few counts. The V call is TRBV24-1, the J call TRBJ1-1; D unresolved. CDR1 is KGHDR and CDR2 is SFDVKD in the germline V gene. V gave up 10 bases and J gave up 0 bases, with 11 bases separating them. CDR3 length: 13 amino acids. The CDR3: CATTDWMNTEAFF. Written as DNA, the CDR3 is TGTGCCACTACGGACTGGATGAACACTGAAGCTTTCTTT.

The chain joins TRBV28 to TRBJ1-5, with a weak D call TRBD1 (6 bases). Germline V gene sequence: CDR1 MDHEN, CDR2 SYDVKM. Trimming took 5 bases from V and 4 from J, leaving 24 bases between them. This CDR3 spans 18 amino acids. The CDR3 DNA sequence: TGTGCCAGCAGTCCGCGACAATTGGCGAGGGGGTGGAATCAGCCCCAGCATTTT. Translated, it gives CASSPRQLARGWNQPQHF.

The chain links TRBV24-1 to TRBJ1-5, with D possibly TRBD1 on 6 matching bases. V was clipped by 6 bases and J by 6 bases, with 14 bases between them. The CDR3 is 14 residues long. Germline loops: CDR1 KGHDR, CDR2 SFDVKD. Here the CDR3 DNA reads TGTGCCACCAGTTTCGGGGGCCTGGGTCAGCCCCAGCATTTT. The encoded protein is CATSFGGLGQPQHF.

J is TRBJ2-2 and V is TRBV19; D perhaps matches TRBD1 (6 bases). Germline-derived CDR1 and CDR2 are LNHDA and SQIVND (reference sequence). V dropped 9 bases and J dropped 4 bases, with 18 bases sitting between them. The CDR3 contains 15 residues. The DNA of the CDR3 is TGTGCCAGCCTCTCCGGACAGCCGAGCACCGGGGAGCTGTTTTTT. Residues: CASLSGQPSTGELFF.

The chain carries TRBV10-3 and TRBJ1-2; possible D gene TRBD1, 5 bases. V lost 3 bases, J lost 5 bases, and 7 bases lay in between. In germline, CDR1 is ENHRY, CDR2 SYGVKD. The CDR3 runs 12 residues. The CDR3, as DNA: TGTGCCATCAGTGAACAGGAGTATGGCTACACCTTC. This translates into CAISEQEYGYTF.

V is TRBV10-2 and J is TRBJ1-2; a possible D gene is TRBD1 (5 bases). The CDR3 is 13 residues long. The V end was cut by 7 bases, the J end by 0 bases, with 9 bases between. Germline assignment: CDR1 WSHSY and CDR2 SAAADI. CDR3 sequence reads: CASIDSSNYGYTF. DNA for the CDR3: TGCGCCAGCATCGACAGCTCTAACTATGGCTACACCTTC.

The genes are TRBV9 and TRBJ2-7; D unclear. The CDR3 covers 15 residues. The V gene's germline CDR1 is SGDLS and CDR2 YYNGEE. Trimming cost V 0 bases and J 2 bases, with 12 bases left between them. This CDR3 reads CASSVDAGFPYEQYF. The CDR3 region has the DNA TGTGCCAGCAGCGTAGACGCCGGATTTCCCTACGAGCAGTACTTC.

The V gene is TRBV5-1, the J gene TRBJ2-7, with D possibly being TRBD2 (6 bases). This CDR3 comprises 16 residues. Trimming removed 4 bases from V and 2 bases from J, with 19 bases in between. Germline V gives CDR1 SGHRS, CDR2 YFSETQ. CDR3 DNA sequence: TGCGCCAGCAGCGAATCCGTGGGGGGAACTCCCTACGAGCAGTACTTC. As protein: CASSESVGGTPYEQYF. The full variable domain, in which reference TRBV5-1 and TRBJ2-7 provide the parts outside the CDR3, is KAGVTQTPRYLIKTRGQQVTLSCSPISGHRSVSWYQQTPGQGLQFLFEYFSETQRNKGNFPGRFSGRQFSNSRSEMNVSTLELGDSALYLCASSESVGGTPYEQYFGPGTRLTVT.

This clone was detected once. V usage is TRBV18 and J usage is TRBJ2-4; D is possibly TRBD1 (6 bases). Germline V CDR1 and CDR2: KGHSH, LQKENI. With 2 bases removed from V and 12 bases from J, the gap between germline ends came to 11 bases. The CDR3 sequence is 12 residues long. The CDR3 bases are TGTGCCAGCTCACCATTACAGGGTACTCAGTACTTC. Protein product: CASSPLQGTQYF.

V is TRBV4-1 and J is TRBJ1-5; TRBD1 might be the D (5 bases). Between the trimmed V and J ends, which lost 0 bases and 8 bases, there was a span of 14 bases. This CDR3 is 15 amino acids long. Germline CDR1 is MGHRA and CDR2 is YSYEKL. Here the CDR3 DNA reads TGCGCCAGCAGCCAAGATCGTCAGGGAGGAGAGCCCCAGCATTTT. Translation gives CASSQDRQGGEPQHF.

For this clone: Other DNA sequences in this specimen translate into the identical CDR3. The J gene is TRBJ2-7, the V gene TRBV7-9, with no clear D. The CDR3 runs to 12 residues. V dropped 1 base and J dropped 6 bases, with 7 bases sitting between them. Germline CDR1 is SEHNR and CDR2 is FQNEAQ (reference sequence). The CDR3 nucleotides are TGTGCCAGCAGCTTAGGCGGAGCCGAGCAGTACTTC. This translates into CASSLGGAEQYF.

The chain uses TRBV19 and TRBJ1-3; 12 nucleotides line up with TRBD1. Germline loops: CDR1 LNHDA, CDR2 SQIVND (reference sequence). J lost 0 bases, V lost 5 bases, and 11 bases had no gene match. The CDR3 sequence is 19 residues long. The CDR3 loop is CASSSGTGGGIVSGNTIYF. The CDR3 region has the DNA TGTGCCAGTAGTTCTGGGACAGGGGGCGGGATAGTCTCTGGAAACACCATATATTTT.

The J gene is TRBJ1-2, the V gene TRBV28, with 7 bases aligning to TRBD1. Germline V gene lookup returns CDR1 MDHEN and CDR2 SYDVKM. Trimming removed 2 bases from V and 8 bases from J; junction bases left unmatched: 8. This CDR3 contains 14 residues. CDR3 in DNA: TGTGCCAGCAGTTTAGGAGGGGGCCTTTGGGGCTACACCTTC. Translating it yields CASSLGGGLWGYTF.

The CDR3 DNA reads TGCGCCAGCAGCTTAACGACAGACACCTACGAGCAGTACTTC. Its translation: CASSLTTDTYEQYF. The chain recombines TRBV5-1 with TRBJ2-7; possibly TRBD1 for D (5 bases). Germline-derived CDR1 and CDR2 are SGHRS and YFSETQ. The CDR3 totals 14 residues. Trimming cost V 2 bases and J 2 bases, with 11 bases left between them.

CDR3 protein: CASSLDWGSISYNSPLHF. CDR3 DNA: TGTGCCAGCAGCTTGGACTGGGGGTCGATCTCCTATAATTCACCCCTCCACTTT. The V gene is TRBV5-5, the J gene TRBJ1-6; weak D call: TRBD1 (5 bases). This CDR3 spans 18 amino acids. The V gene lost 0 bases and the J gene lost 0 bases, with 13 bases spanning the gap. CDR1 is SGHKS, CDR2 YYEKEE, per germline (reference sequence).

There are a few counts of this clone. The chain carries TRBV28 and TRBJ1-5, with a weak D call TRBD1 (5 bases). This CDR3 has 14 amino acids. CDR1 and CDR2 from the germline V gene are MDHEN and SYDVKM. V dropped 2 bases and J dropped 5 bases, with 10 bases sitting between them. The CDR3 DNA follows: TGTGCCAGCAGTTTAATACAGGATCATCAGCCCCAGCATTTT. Protein product: CASSLIQDHQPQHF.

The chain has TRBV25-1 and TRBJ1-6, with TRBD1 as a possible D gene (5 bases). Germline V lookup: CDR1 MGHDK, CDR2 SYGVNS. The germline V and J ends were trimmed by 2 bases and 6 bases, with 14 bases remaining between them. This CDR3 contains 16 residues. CDR3 sequence: CASSETGLRSNSPLHF. CDR3 nucleotide sequence: TGTGCCAGCAGTGAAACAGGTTTACGGAGTAATTCACCCCTCCACTTT.

The chain has TRBV5-4 and TRBJ2-3, with D tentatively TRBD2 (6 bases). The CDR3 is made up of 16 amino acids. The V gene lost 3 bases and the J gene lost 1 base, with 15 bases spanning the gap. The germline V gene has CDR1 SGHNT and CDR2 YYREEE (reference sequence). CDR3 bases: TGTGCCAGCAGCTGGGGACGGGGGATCGGCACAGATACGCAGTATTTT. It yields the protein CASSWGRGIGTDTQYF.

The chain has TRBV2 and TRBJ2-7; 8 bases are shared with TRBD1. Germline trimming cut 7 bases from V and 11 bases from J; bases unmatched to any gene: 16. The CDR3 covers 14 residues. In germline, CDR1 is SNHLY, CDR2 FYNNEI. The CDR3 protein is CASTLPGQGYLEYF. The CDR3 nucleotides are TGTGCCAGCACCCTACCAGGACAGGGATATTTGGAGTACTTC.

This clone has only one observation. The rearrangement links TRBV18 to TRBJ1-2; tentative D call: TRBD1 (6 bases). The CDR3 loop spans 14 amino acids. The germline V gene has CDR1 KGHSH and CDR2 LQKENI. V was shortened by 3 bases and J by 4 bases, with 12 bases between the two germline ends. The CDR3 loop reads CASSPLTGSYGYTF. The DNA of the CDR3 is TGTGCCAGCTCACCCTTGACAGGTTCCTATGGCTACACCTTC.